The 27 T cell receptor beta chains listed next were all sequenced from one sample in a study of blood T cell repertoires in COVID-19. Clones were sequenced by immunoSEQ multiplex PCR, and TCRdb holds only the in-frame ones, with some missing. The sample holds some 150,000 clones; approximately 85% are singletons and the top ten take 2.5% to 3%. The source material was peripheral blood. These receptor sequences come from a man over 45 with acute or convalescent COVID-19.

This clone was recorded only once. V and J are TRBV25-1 and TRBJ1-6, with D possibly matching TRBD1 (5 bases). Germline values: CDR1 MGHDK, CDR2 SYGVNS. V was pared by 2 bases and J by 8 bases, with 13 bases between. The CDR3 is 15 residues long. CDR3 residues: CASSEDSPIYSPLHF. The CDR3 DNA sequence: TGTGCCAGCAGTGAAGACAGCCCTATCTATTCACCCCTCCACTTT.

V is TRBV30 and J is TRBJ2-5; tentatively, D is TRBD1 (6 bases). Germline lookup yields CDR1 GTSNPN and CDR2 SVGIG (reference sequence). Between the trimmed V and J ends, which lost 0 bases and 5 bases, there was a span of 10 bases. CDR3 length: 13 amino acids. The CDR3: CAWSVQGSETQYF. The CDR3 DNA sequence: TGTGCCTGGAGTGTACAGGGAAGTGAGACCCAGTACTTC.

This rearrangement joins TRBV18 to TRBJ2-2, with TRBD2 matching 9 bases. The CDR3 totals 16 residues. In germline, CDR1 is KGHSH, CDR2 LQKENI. V dropped 1 base and J dropped 6; count of bases not matched to a gene: 6. The CDR3: CASSPRVAGASGELFF. DNA of the CDR3: TGTGCCAGCTCACCACGGGTAGCGGGAGCCTCCGGGGAGCTGTTTTTT.

This sequence joins TRBV12-3 or TRBV12-4 and TRBJ1-6, with 8 bases matching TRBD1. The CDR3 consists of 12 residues. V lost 8 bases to trimming and J lost 8 bases; unmatched junction nucleotides: 2. CDR3 loop: CASRTGYSPLHF. The CDR3 DNA is TGTGCCAGCCGGACAGGGTATTCACCCCTCCACTTT.

V usage is TRBV30 and J usage is TRBJ2-1; TRBD2 matches 12 bases. V lost 4 bases, J lost 2 bases, and 6 bases stayed unmatched. This CDR3 has 16 residues. Germline assignment: CDR1 GTSNPN and CDR2 SVGIG (reference sequence). The CDR3 reads CAWTSGRASTYNEQFF. The CDR3 nucleotides read TGTGCCTGGACTAGCGGGAGGGCTAGCACCTACAATGAGCAGTTCTTC.

The rearrangement joins TRBV5-4 to TRBJ1-2, with a weak D call TRBD1 (5 bases). Germline V CDR1 and CDR2: SGHNT, YYREEE (reference sequence). CDR3 length: 15 residues. V was trimmed by 2 bases and J by 8 bases, leaving 19 bases between them. The CDR3 DNA follows: TGTGCCAGCAGCTTCGGATTAGTCATGGGGCGAGGCTACACCTTC. Translation gives CASSFGLVMGRGYTF.

The chain has TRBV24-1 and TRBJ2-3; D remains unclear. This CDR3 region has 17 residues. Germline V CDR1 and CDR2: KGHDR, SFDVKD. The ends were cut back, 1 base at V and 2 bases at J, with 15 bases in the middle. The CDR3 DNA reads as TGTGCCACCAGTGATTTCCGAGGTAGCTCCGACACAGATACGCAGTATTTT. It encodes CATSDFRGSSDTDTQYF.

The rearrangement uses TRBV11-3 and TRBJ2-7, with 7 bases aligning to TRBD2. Trimming at V came to 6 bases and at J to 3 bases, leaving 14 bases not matched to a gene. The CDR3 is 16 amino acids. From germline, CDR1 is SGHNT and CDR2 YENEEA. Here the CDR3 reads CASSPRRAGAFYEQYF. In DNA, the CDR3 is TGTGCCAGCAGTCCACGTCGGGCGGGAGCCTTCTACGAGCAGTACTTC.

The chain employs TRBV5-4 and TRBJ1-2; a possible D gene is TRBD1 (6 bases). Germline V CDR1 and CDR2: SGHNT, YYREEE (reference sequence). V gave up 0 bases and J gave up 4 bases, with 10 bases separating them. The CDR3 is 14 amino acids. The DNA for the CDR3 is TGTGCCAGCAGCTTGGGTGGGGGCGGCTATGGCTACACCTTC. Protein: CASSLGGGGYGYTF.

The chain is built from TRBV5-1 and TRBJ1-5; 7 bases are a match to TRBD1. The CDR3 consists of 14 residues. With V trimmed by 5 bases and J by 5 bases, 7 bases remained unmatched. In germline, CDR1 is SGHRS, CDR2 YFSETQ. CDR3 sequence (DNA): TGCGCCAGCAGAGAGGGGGCGGTGGATCAGCCCCAGCATTTT. Its translation is CASREGAVDQPQHF.

Details on this clone: The germline gene is not matched at one end of the junction; a read error may be the cause. J is TRBJ2-7 and V is TRBV11-2, with D possibly being TRBD1 (6 bases). Germline V gene lookup returns CDR1 SGHAT and CDR2 FQNNGV. The CDR3 spans 12 residues. CDR3 sequence (DNA): TGTGCCAGCAGCCAACAGGCAGGGACATACCTATTC. It codes for CASSQQAGTYLF.

This clone was counted a few times. The V gene is TRBV4-1, the J gene TRBJ2-1, with a tentative D call TRBD2 (5 bases). There are 17 residues in the CDR3. V was pared by 0 bases and J by 0 bases, with 12 bases between. Germline-derived CDR1 and CDR2 are MGHRA and YSYEKL. The CDR3 is CASSQDLTGNSYNEQFF. CDR3 coding DNA: TGCGCCAGCAGCCAAGATCTTACCGGGAACTCCTACAATGAGCAGTTCTTC.

The rearrangement joins TRBV19 to TRBJ2-7; 7 bases match TRBD1. J was trimmed by 3 bases and V by 5 bases; bases with no gene match: 7. Germline lookup yields CDR1 LNHDA and CDR2 SQIVND (reference sequence). The CDR3 contains 14 residues. The CDR3 sequence: CASSFEGADYEQYF. The CDR3 nucleotides read TGTGCCAGTAGTTTTGAGGGGGCGGACTACGAGCAGTACTTC.

CDR3 amino acids: CASSSRGRDTGELFF. For the CDR3, the DNA is TGTGCCAGCAGCTCCCGCGGGAGGGACACCGGGGAGCTGTTTTTT. The chain links TRBV7-9 to TRBJ2-2, with 9 bases aligning to TRBD2. Germline V gene lookup returns CDR1 SEHNR and CDR2 FQNEAQ (reference sequence). The trim removed 4 bases at V and 3 bases at J, leaving 3 bases unmatched. The CDR3 totals 15 residues.

J is TRBJ1-1 and V is TRBV7-2; D might be TRBD1 (6 bases). V was shortened by 5 bases and J by 5 bases, with 24 bases between the two germline ends. The germline gives CDR1 SGHTA, CDR2 FQGNSA. This CDR3 is built from 17 residues. This CDR3 is CASSRGGSGGVLTEAFF. In nucleotides, the CDR3 is TGTGCCAGCAGCCGTGGGGGCAGCGGAGGAGTCTTAACTGAAGCTTTCTTT.

The V call is TRBV25-1, the J call TRBJ2-5, with D maybe TRBD1 (6 bases). Trimming stripped 2 bases from V and 4 bases from J, with 17 bases between. Looked up from germline, CDR1 is MGHDK and CDR2 is SYGVNS. This CDR3 contains 16 residues. As DNA, the CDR3 is TGTGCCAGCAGTGAAGGCAGGGGCGGAATGGGAGAGACCCAGTACTTC. Translation gives CASSEGRGGMGETQYF.

This chain uses TRBV27 with TRBJ1-2; 8 bases match TRBD1. Germline V lookup: CDR1 MNHEY, CDR2 SMNVEV (reference sequence). J lost 4 bases, V lost 6 bases, and 10 bases had no gene match. The CDR3 extends over 15 amino acids. The CDR3 protein is CASSSRTGSGYGYTF. The CDR3 DNA reads TGTGCCAGCAGCTCAAGGACAGGGTCGGGCTATGGCTACACCTTC.

The gene calls are TRBV28 and TRBJ1-6; 7 bases agree with TRBD1. The CDR3 totals 13 residues. V lost 8 bases and J lost 15; bases outside the gene matches: 13. Germline lookup yields CDR1 MDHEN and CDR2 SYDVKM. CDR3 residues: CASEGGTARLLHF. The CDR3 nucleotides read TGTGCCAGCGAGGGTGGGACAGCGCGGCTCCTCCACTTT. Combining the CDR3 with reference TRBV28 and TRBJ1-6 gives the whole variable domain DVKVTQSSRYLVKRTGEKVFLECVQDMDHENMFWYRQDPGLGLRLIYFSYDVKMKEKGDIPEGYSVSREKKERFSLILESASTNQTSMYLCASEGGTARLLHFGNGTRLTVT.

This clone was seen just once. V and J are TRBV5-5 and TRBJ2-7; D gene uncertain. The germline V and J ends were trimmed by 5 bases and 4 bases, with 10 bases remaining between them. Germline V gene data show CDR1 as SGHKS and CDR2 as YYEKEE (reference sequence). The CDR3 contains 12 residues. Written as DNA, the CDR3 is TGTGCCAGCAGTTCCTTACAGTACGAGCAGTACTTC. It yields the protein CASSSLQYEQYF.

The genes are TRBV5-1 and TRBJ1-2; 9 bases align to TRBD1. The germline V gene encodes CDR1 SGHRS and CDR2 YFSETQ. CDR3 size: 15 residues. With V trimmed by 0 bases and J by 6 bases, 6 bases remained unmatched. CDR3 sequence reads: CASSLEGQGFDGYTF. The CDR3 nucleotides are TGCGCCAGCAGCTTGGAGGGACAGGGATTCGATGGCTACACCTTC. Filled out from reference TRBV5-1 and TRBJ1-2, the complete variable domain reads KAGVTQTPRYLIKTRGQQVTLSCSPISGHRSVSWYQQTPGQGLQFLFEYFSETQRNKGNFPGRFSGRQFSNSRSEMNVSTLELGDSALYLCASSLEGQGFDGYTFGSGTRLTVV.

The chain has TRBV4-1 and TRBJ2-7; 7 positions agree with TRBD1. Germline CDR1 reads MGHRA; CDR2 reads YSYEKL. After removal of 1 base from V and 2 bases from J, the junction contained 5 bases not matched to a gene. The CDR3 runs 15 residues. CDR3: CASSQAGTAPYEQYF. CDR3 bases: TGCGCCAGCAGCCAAGCCGGGACAGCTCCCTACGAGCAGTACTTC.

The rearrangement links TRBV6-5 to TRBJ1-5; 10 bases fit TRBD1. Germline CDR1 is MNHEY and CDR2 is SVGAGI. This CDR3 is built from 14 residues. Losses at the gene ends were 7 bases for V and 3 bases for J; bases not matched to a gene: 3. The CDR3: CASNRQGANQPQHF. In DNA form, the CDR3 reads TGTGCCAGCAACAGACAGGGGGCCAATCAGCCCCAGCATTTT.

This chain links TRBV11-3 with TRBJ1-1; D ambiguous. Trimming took off 1 base at V and 4 bases at J, with 13 bases between the two ends. CDR3 size: 15 residues. From germline, CDR1 is SGHNT and CDR2 YENEEA. The CDR3 region has the DNA TGTGCCAGCAGCTTAGGGCGAGGGAGCGGCACTGAAGCTTTCTTT. It yields the protein CASSLGRGSGTEAFF.

This chain uses TRBV2 with TRBJ2-7; 7 bases match TRBD1. V lost 6 bases, J lost 1 base, and 3 bases stayed unmatched. Germline lookup yields CDR1 SNHLY and CDR2 FYNNEI. This CDR3 contains 13 residues. Written as DNA, the CDR3 is TGTGCCAGCAGGGGACAGTTATCCTACGAGCAGTACTTC. Its protein product is CASRGQLSYEQYF.

The chain joins TRBV3-1 (or the pseudogene TRBV3-2) to TRBJ2-3, with 11 bases that match TRBD2. CDR3 length: 18 amino acids. V trimming: 4 bases; J trimming: 0 bases; junction bases outside the gene matches: 9. CDR1 is LGHDT, CDR2 YNNKEL, per germline (reference sequence). CDR3 bases: TGTGCCAGCAGCCGCTATAGCGGGAGGGTCTCTAGCACAGATACGCAGTATTTT. Protein sequence: CASSRYSGRVSSTDTQYF.

This chain uses TRBV10-3 with TRBJ2-2, with 10 nucleotides matching TRBD2. Germline V gives CDR1 ENHRY, CDR2 SYGVKD. The CDR3 extends over 18 amino acids. V lost 0 bases, J lost 1 base, and 5 bases stayed unmatched. CDR3 sequence (DNA): TGTGCCATCAGTGAGTCCCCCCTAGCGGGGGTGAACACCGGGGAGCTGTTTTTT. Its protein product is CAISESPLAGVNTGELFF.

This chain uses TRBV18 with TRBJ1-5; TRBD1 agrees at 8 bases. The CDR3 has 14 residues. With 3 bases clipped from V and 2 bases from J, the junction kept 0 bases outside the gene matches. Germline CDR1 is KGHSH and CDR2 is LQKENI. As DNA, the CDR3 is TGTGCCAGCTCACCGGACAGGGGCAATCAGCCCCAGCATTTT. Translated, it gives CASSPDRGNQPQHF. The full variable domain, in which reference TRBV18 and TRBJ1-5 provide the parts outside the CDR3, is NAGVMQNPRHLVRRRGQEARLRCSPMKGHSHVYWYRQLPEEGLKFMVYLQKENIIDESGMPKERFSAEFPKEGPSILRIQQVVRGDSAAYFCASSPDRGNQPQHFGDGTRLSIL.